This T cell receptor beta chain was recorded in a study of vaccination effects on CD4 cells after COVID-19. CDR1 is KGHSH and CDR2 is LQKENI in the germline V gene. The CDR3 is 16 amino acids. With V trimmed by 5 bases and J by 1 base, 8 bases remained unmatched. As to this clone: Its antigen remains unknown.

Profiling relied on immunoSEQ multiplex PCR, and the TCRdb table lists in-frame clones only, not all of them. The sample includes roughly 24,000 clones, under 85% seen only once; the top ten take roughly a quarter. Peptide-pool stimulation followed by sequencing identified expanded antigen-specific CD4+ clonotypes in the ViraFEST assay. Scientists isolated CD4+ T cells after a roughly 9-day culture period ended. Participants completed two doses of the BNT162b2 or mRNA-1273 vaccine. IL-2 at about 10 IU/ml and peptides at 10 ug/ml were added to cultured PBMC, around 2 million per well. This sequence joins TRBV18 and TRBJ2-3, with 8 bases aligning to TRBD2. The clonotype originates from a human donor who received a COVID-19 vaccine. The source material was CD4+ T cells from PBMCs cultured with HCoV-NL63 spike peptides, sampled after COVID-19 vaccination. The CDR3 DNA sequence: TGTGCCAGCTCATCCGGGACTAGGGGTGGCACAGATACGCAGTATTTT. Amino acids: CASSSGTRGGTDTQYF.